The next 5 T cell receptor beta chains were all read from a single sample in a study of identical twins. TCRdb analysed the 5' RACE reads with MiXCR anew, one entry per CDR3 protein. The data contain hundreds of thousands of distinct CDR3 sequences, less than 10% of them seen just once; the ten biggest clones take up approximately 0.96%. This sample was also put to use in a study of yellow fever vaccine responses in identical twins.

The sequenced sample was PBMCs. The receptors originated from a woman aged 18 to 35 in good health.

This clonotype came up a few times. The chain recombines TRBV19 with TRBJ2-1, with D perhaps matching TRBD1 (5 bases). The V end lost 5 bases, the J end lost 8 bases, and 13 bases lay between the germline ends. The V gene's germline CDR1 is LNHDA and CDR2 SQIVND (reference sequence). The CDR3 runs 13 residues. In DNA form, the CDR3 reads TGTGCCAGTAGTGTTGGGGCGATGTATGAGCAGTTCTTC. This translates into CASSVGAMYEQFF.

This clonotype was seen only a few times. The V call is TRBV29-1, the J call TRBJ2-5; D remains unclear. Germline V lookup: CDR1 SQVTM, CDR2 ANQGSEA. The germline V and J ends were trimmed by 7 bases and 5 bases, with 17 bases remaining between them. The CDR3 loop spans 13 amino acids. CDR3 protein: CSAAATVVETQYF. DNA of the CDR3: TGCAGCGCTGCCGCTACCGTCGTCGAGACCCAGTACTTC. Full variable domain (rest looked up from reference TRBV29-1 and TRBJ2-5): SAVISQKPSRDICQRGTSLTIQCQVDSQVTMMFWYRQQPGQSLTLIATANQGSEATYESGFVIDKFPISRPNLTFSTLTVSNMSPEDSSIYLCSAAATVVETQYFGPGTRLLVL.

This clonotype was observed a handful of times. V is TRBV10-3 and J is TRBJ1-1, with 9 bases lining up with TRBD1. This CDR3 is built from 14 residues. V shed 8 bases and J 4 bases; nucleotides not matched to a gene: 8. Germline CDR1 is ENHRY and CDR2 is SYGVKD. The CDR3 spells CAIGKGQGGTEAFF. CDR3 DNA sequence: TGTGCCATCGGAAAGGGACAGGGAGGCACTGAAGCTTTCTTT.

The sample holds a few counts of this clonotype. J is TRBJ2-7 and V is TRBV5-1; 8 bases line up with TRBD2. This CDR3 has 15 amino acids. Losses at the gene ends were 2 bases for V and 2 bases for J; bases not matched to a gene: 6. The V gene's germline CDR1 is SGHRS and CDR2 YFSETQ. The CDR3 protein is CASSFGLAETYEQYF. The DNA for the CDR3 is TGCGCCAGCAGCTTTGGACTAGCTGAGACCTACGAGCAGTACTTC. Drawing the rest from reference TRBV5-1 and TRBJ2-7, the complete variable domain is KAGVTQTPRYLIKTRGQQVTLSCSPISGHRSVSWYQQTPGQGLQFLFEYFSETQRNKGNFPGRFSGRQFSNSRSEMNVSTLELGDSALYLCASSFGLAETYEQYFGPGTRLTVT.

This clonotype was counted many times. The CDR3 sequence: CSVEISGRANEQFF. CDR3 sequence (DNA): TGCAGCGTTGAAATTAGCGGGAGGGCCAATGAGCAGTTCTTC. The chain is built from TRBV29-1 and TRBJ2-1; TRBD2 aligns across 11 bases. V was pared by 2 bases and J by 6 bases, with 3 bases of the junction left unmatched. The CDR3 has 14 amino acids. Germline CDR1 reads SQVTM; CDR2 reads ANQGSEA.